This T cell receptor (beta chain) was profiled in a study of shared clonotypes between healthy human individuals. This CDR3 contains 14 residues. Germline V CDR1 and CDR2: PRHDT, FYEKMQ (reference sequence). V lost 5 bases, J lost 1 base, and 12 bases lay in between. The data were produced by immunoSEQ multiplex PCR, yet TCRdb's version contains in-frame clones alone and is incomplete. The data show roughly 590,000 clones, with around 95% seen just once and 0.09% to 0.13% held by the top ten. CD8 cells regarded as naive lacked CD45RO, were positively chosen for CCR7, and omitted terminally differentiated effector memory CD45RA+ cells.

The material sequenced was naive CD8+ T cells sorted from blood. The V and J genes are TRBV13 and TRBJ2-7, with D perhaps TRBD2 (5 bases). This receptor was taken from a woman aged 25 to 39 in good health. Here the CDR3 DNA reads TGTGCCAGCAGCCTCTCCGGGATTTCCTACGAGCAGTACTTC. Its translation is CASSLSGISYEQYF.